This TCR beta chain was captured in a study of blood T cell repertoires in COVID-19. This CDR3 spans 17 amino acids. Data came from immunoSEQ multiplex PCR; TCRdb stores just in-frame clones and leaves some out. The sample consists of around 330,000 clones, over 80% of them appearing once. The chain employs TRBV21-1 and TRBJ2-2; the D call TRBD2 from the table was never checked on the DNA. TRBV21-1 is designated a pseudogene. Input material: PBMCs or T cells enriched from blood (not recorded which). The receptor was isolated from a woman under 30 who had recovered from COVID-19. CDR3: CASSKLAGGLNTGELFF. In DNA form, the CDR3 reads TGTGCCAGCAGCAAATTAGCGGGGGGCCTGAACACCGGGGAGCTGTTTTTT.